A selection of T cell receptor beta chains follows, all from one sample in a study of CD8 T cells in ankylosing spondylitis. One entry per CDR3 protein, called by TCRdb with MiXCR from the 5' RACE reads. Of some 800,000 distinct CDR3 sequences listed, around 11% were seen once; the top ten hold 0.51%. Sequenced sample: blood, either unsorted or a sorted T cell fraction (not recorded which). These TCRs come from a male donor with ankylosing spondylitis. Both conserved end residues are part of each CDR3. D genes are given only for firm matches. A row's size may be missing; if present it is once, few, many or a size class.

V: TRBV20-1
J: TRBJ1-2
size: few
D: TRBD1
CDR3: CSDSDRHYTF
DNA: TGCAGTGATTCGGACAGGCACTACACCTTC

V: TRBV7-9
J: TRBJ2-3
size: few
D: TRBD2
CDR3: CASTERGGGDTQYF
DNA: TGTGCCAGCACCGAGCGGGGGGGCGGAGATACGCAGTATTTT

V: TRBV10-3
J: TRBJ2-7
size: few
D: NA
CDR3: CAISARRDLDEQYF
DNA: TGTGCCATCAGTGCCAGAAGGGACCTGGACGAGCAGTACTTC

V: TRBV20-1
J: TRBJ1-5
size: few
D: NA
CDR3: CSGVQGNQPQHF
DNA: TGCAGTGGGGTCCAGGGCAATCAGCCCCAGCATTTT

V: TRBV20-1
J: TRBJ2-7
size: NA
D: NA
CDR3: CSARDSRDEQYF
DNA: TGCAGTGCTAGAGATTCCAGAGACGAGCAGTACTTC

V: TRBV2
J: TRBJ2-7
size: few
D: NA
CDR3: CASSEWEFYEQYF
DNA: TGTGCCAGCAGTGAATGGGAGTTCTACGAGCAGTACTTC

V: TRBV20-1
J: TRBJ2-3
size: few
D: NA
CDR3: CSAPISGNTQYF
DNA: TGCAGTGCTCCCATTTCTGGAAATACGCAGTATTTT

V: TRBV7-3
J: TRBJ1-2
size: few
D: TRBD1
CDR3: CASSQGQGYPYGYTF
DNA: TGTGCCAGCAGCCAAGGACAGGGATACCCCTATGGCTACACCTTC

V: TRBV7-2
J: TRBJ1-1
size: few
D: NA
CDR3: CASSLQGGGYTEAFF
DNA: TGTGCCAGCAGCTTACAGGGCGGGGGGTACACTGAAGCTTTCTTT

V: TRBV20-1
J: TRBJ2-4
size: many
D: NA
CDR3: CSARDPSMAKNIQYF
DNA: TGCAGTGCTAGGGATCCCTCTATGGCCAAAAACATTCAGTACTTC

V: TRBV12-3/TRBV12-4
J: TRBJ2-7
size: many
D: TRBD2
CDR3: CASSLGGSGVEQYF
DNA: TGTGCCAGCAGTTTGGGCGGGAGCGGGGTCGAGCAGTACTTC

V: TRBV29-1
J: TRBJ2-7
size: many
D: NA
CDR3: CSVEDRKRGSYEQYF
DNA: TGCAGCGTTGAAGATAGGAAACGCGGCTCCTACGAGCAGTACTTC

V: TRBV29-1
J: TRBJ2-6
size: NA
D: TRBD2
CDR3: CSVASGSSGANVLTF
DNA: TGCAGCGTTGCTAGCGGAAGCTCTGGGGCCAACGTCCTGACTTTC

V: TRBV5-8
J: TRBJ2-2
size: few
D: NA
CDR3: CASSFPPGVGTGELFF
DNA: TGTGCCAGCAGCTTCCCTCCGGGAGTAGGCACCGGGGAGCTGTTTTTT

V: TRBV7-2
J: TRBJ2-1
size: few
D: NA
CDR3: CASSFGADLYNEQFF
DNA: TGTGCCAGCAGCTTCGGAGCGGACCTTTACAATGAGCAGTTCTTC

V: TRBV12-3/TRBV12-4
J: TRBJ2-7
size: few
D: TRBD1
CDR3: CASSATGSSSYEQYF
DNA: TGTGCCAGCAGTGCGACAGGGTCTTCGAGCTACGAGCAGTACTTC

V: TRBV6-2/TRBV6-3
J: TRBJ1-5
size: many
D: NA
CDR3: CASSYRATGQDQPQHF
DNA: TGTGCCAGCAGTTACAGGGCGACGGGGCAGGATCAGCCCCAGCATTTT

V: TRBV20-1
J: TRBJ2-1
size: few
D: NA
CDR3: CSAIGRPNNEQFF
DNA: TGCAGTGCTATCGGCAGACCCAACAATGAGCAGTTCTTC

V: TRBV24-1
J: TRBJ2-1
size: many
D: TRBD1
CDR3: CATSDLTSGTGGDEQFF
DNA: TGTGCCACCAGTGATTTGACTTCCGGGACAGGGGGAGATGAGCAGTTCTTC

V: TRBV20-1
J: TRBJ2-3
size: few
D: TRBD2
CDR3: CSAWTSGGDTQYF
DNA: TGCAGTGCTTGGACTAGCGGGGGAGATACGCAGTATTTT

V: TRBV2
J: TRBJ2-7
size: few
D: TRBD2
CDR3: CASSEGTSGFYEQYF
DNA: TGTGCCAGCAGTGAAGGGACTAGCGGGTTCTACGAGCAGTACTTC

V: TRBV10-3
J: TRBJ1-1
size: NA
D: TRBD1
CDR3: CAIRLQGGNTEAFF
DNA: TGTGCCATCAGATTACAGGGGGGGAACACTGAAGCTTTCTTT

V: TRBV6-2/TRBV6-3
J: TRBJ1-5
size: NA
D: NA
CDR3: CASSDVNSNQPQHF
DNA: TGTGCCAGCAGCGACGTCAATAGCAATCAGCCCCAGCATTTT

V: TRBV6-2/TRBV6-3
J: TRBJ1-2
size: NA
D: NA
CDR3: CASGDGIWNYGYTF
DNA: TGTGCCAGCGGGGATGGTATCTGGAACTATGGCTACACCTTC

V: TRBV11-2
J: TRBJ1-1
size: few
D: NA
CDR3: CASSLVWGGGQVAEAFF
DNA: TGTGCCAGCAGCTTAGTCTGGGGCGGAGGTCAGGTTGCTGAAGCTTTCTTT

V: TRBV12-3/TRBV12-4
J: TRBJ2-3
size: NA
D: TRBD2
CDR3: CAISFRGLAGSTDTQYF
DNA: TGTGCCATCAGTTTCAGGGGACTAGCGGGGAGCACAGATACGCAGTATTTT

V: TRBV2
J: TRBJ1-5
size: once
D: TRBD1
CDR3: CARSLGQALRPVGNQPQHF
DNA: TGTGCCCGCAGCCTTGGACAGGCCCTTCGCCCGGTTGGCAATCAGCCCCAGCATTTT

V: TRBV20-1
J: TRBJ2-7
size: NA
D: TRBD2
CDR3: CSANPSGRSSYEQYF
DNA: TGCAGTGCTAATCCTAGCGGGAGGAGTTCCTACGAGCAGTACTTC

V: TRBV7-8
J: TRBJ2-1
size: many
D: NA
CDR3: CASSFSSYSYNEQFF
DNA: TGTGCCAGCAGCTTTAGCAGCTACTCCTACAATGAGCAGTTCTTC

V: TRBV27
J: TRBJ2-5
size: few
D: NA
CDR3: CASSLSAFGGQWGETQYF
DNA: TGTGCCAGCAGTTTATCGGCCTTCGGGGGGCAATGGGGTGAGACCCAGTACTTC

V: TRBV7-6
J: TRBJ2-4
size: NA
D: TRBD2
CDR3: CASSLVAGGPGNIQYF
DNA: TGTGCCAGCAGCTTAGTAGCGGGAGGGCCGGGAAACATTCAGTACTTC

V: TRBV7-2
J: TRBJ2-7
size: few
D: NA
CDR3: CASSQSPYEQYF
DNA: TGTGCCAGCAGCCAAAGCCCCTACGAGCAGTACTTC

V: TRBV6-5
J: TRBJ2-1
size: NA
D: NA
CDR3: CASSYVGRGVEFF
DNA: TGTGCCAGCAGTTACGTGGGCAGGGGGGTTGAGTTCTTC

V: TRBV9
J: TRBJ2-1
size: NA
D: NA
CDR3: CASSVASPGSRPGNEQFF
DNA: TGTGCCAGCAGCGTAGCCTCCCCGGGGAGCCGCCCGGGTAATGAGCAGTTCTTC

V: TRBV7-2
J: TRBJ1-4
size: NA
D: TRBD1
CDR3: CASSPAPDRGQEKLFF
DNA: TGTGCCAGCAGCCCCGCGCCGGACAGGGGGCAAGAAAAACTGTTTTTT

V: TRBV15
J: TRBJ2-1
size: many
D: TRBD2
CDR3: CATSRGVGSGRINEQFF
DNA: TGTGCCACCAGCAGAGGGGTTGGTAGCGGGAGGATAAATGAGCAGTTCTTC

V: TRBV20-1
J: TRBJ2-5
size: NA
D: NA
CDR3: CSASTVRTAEETQYF
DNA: TGCAGTGCTAGTACGGTACGGACCGCCGAGGAGACCCAGTACTTC

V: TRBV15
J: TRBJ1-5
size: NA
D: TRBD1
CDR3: CATSSRDSYQPQHF
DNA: TGTGCCACCAGCAGCCGGGACAGCTATCAGCCCCAGCATTTT

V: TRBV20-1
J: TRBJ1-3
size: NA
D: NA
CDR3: CSASSGGSSGNTIYF
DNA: TGCAGTGCTAGCTCGGGAGGTTCTTCTGGAAACACCATATATTTT

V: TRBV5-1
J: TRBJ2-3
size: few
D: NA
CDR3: CASSFAIPEDTQYF
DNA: TGCGCCAGCAGCTTCGCTATCCCCGAGGATACGCAGTATTTT

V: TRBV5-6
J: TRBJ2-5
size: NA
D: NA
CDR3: CASSVFRATGTQYF
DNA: TGTGCCAGCAGCGTCTTTCGGGCGACGGGGACCCAGTACTTC

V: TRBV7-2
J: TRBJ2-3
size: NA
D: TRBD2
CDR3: CASSFVRLAGADTQYF
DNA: TGTGCCAGCAGCTTTGTAAGGCTAGCGGGAGCTGATACGCAGTATTTT

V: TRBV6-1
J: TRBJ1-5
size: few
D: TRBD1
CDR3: CASRLITGGENQPQHF
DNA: TGTGCCAGCAGGCTCATAACAGGGGGCGAGAATCAGCCCCAGCATTTT

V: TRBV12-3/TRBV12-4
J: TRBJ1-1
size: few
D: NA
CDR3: CASSFWQLNTEAFF
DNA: TGTGCCAGCAGTTTCTGGCAGTTAAACACTGAAGCTTTCTTT

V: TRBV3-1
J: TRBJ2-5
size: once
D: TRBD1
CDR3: CASSQVQGLETQYF
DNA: TGTGCCAGCAGCCAAGTACAGGGGTTGGAGACCCAGTACTTC

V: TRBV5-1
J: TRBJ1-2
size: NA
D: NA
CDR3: CASTWGGYYGYTF
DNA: TGCGCCAGCACCTGGGGCGGTTACTATGGCTACACCTTC

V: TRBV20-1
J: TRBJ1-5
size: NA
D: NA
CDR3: CSARGDDYQPQHF
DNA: TGCAGTGCTAGAGGGGACGACTATCAGCCCCAGCATTTT

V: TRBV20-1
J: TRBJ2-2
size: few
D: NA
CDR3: CSAREAGPHTGELFF
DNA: TGCAGTGCTAGAGAAGCCGGACCCCACACCGGGGAGCTGTTTTTT

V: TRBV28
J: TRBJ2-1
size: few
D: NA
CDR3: CASSFRDNFGNEQFF
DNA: NA

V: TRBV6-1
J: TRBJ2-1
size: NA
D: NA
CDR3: CASSEGSSSGKGAEYNEQFF
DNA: TGTGCCAGCAGTGAAGGCTCCAGTTCGGGGAAAGGGGCAGAATACAATGAGCAGTTCTTC

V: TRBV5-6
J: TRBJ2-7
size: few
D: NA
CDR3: CASSLDMGGEQYF
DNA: TGTGCCAGCAGCTTGGATATGGGTGGCGAGCAGTACTTC

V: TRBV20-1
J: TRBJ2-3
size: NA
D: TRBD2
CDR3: CSARPSTSGDMDTQYF
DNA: TGCAGTGCTAGACCCTCGACTAGCGGGGATATGGATACGCAGTATTTT